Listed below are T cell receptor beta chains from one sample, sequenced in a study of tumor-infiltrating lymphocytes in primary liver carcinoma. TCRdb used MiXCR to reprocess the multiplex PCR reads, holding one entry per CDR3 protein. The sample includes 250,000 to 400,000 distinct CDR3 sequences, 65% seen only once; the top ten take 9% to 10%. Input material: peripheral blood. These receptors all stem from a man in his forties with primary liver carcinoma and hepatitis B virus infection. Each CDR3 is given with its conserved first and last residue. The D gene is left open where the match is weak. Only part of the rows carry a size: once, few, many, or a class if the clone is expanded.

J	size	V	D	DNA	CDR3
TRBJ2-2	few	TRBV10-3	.	TGTGCCATCAGTGAGTCGACAGGCACCGGGGAGCTGTTTTTT	CAISESTGTGELFF
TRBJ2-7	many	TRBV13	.	TGTGCCAGCAGGTCTGCTGGCGCGGCGGGACGGGCCTACGAGCAGTACTTC	CASRSAGAAGRAYEQYF
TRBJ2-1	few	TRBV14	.	TGTGCCAGCAGCCAGGGACATTACAATGAGCAGTTCTTC	CASSQGHYNEQFF
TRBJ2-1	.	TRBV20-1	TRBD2	TGCAGTGCTAGCCACGGACTAGCGGGATTGGATGAGCAGTTCTTC	CSASHGLAGLDEQFF
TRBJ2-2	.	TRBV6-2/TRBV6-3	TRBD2	TGTGCCAGCACCCGGGGAGGGGCGAACAGCGGGGAGCTGTTTTTT	CASTRGGANSGELFF
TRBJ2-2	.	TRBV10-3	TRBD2	TGTGCCATCAGCCTAGCGGGAGGAACCGGGGAGCCGTTTTTT	CAISLAGGTGEPFF
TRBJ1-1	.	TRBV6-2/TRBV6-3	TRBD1	TGTGCCAGCAGATCCCCGGGACAGATCACTGAAGCTTTCTTT	CASRSPGQITEAFF
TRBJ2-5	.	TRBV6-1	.	TGTGCCGGGAGCCAGACACAAGAGACCCAGCACTTC	CAGSQTQETQHF
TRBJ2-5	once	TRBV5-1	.	TGCGCCAGTAGTCGGCAGGGAAGGAATCAAGAGACCCAGTACTTC	CASSRQGRNQETQYF
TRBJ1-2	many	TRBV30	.	TGTGCCCAGGAGGCCCGGGGTGGCTACACCTTC	CAQEARGGYTF
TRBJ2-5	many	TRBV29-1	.	TGCAGCGTTGAAAACTCCGGAAAGACCCAGTACTTC	CSVENSGKTQYF
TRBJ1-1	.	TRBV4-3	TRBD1	TGCTCCAGCATCCGGGACGACAGGGGTGGAACTGAAGCTTTCTTT	CSSIRDDRGGTEAFF
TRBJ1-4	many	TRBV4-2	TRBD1	TGTGCCAGCAGACCGGGACAGGGGAACGAAAAACTGTTTTTT	CASRPGQGNEKLFF